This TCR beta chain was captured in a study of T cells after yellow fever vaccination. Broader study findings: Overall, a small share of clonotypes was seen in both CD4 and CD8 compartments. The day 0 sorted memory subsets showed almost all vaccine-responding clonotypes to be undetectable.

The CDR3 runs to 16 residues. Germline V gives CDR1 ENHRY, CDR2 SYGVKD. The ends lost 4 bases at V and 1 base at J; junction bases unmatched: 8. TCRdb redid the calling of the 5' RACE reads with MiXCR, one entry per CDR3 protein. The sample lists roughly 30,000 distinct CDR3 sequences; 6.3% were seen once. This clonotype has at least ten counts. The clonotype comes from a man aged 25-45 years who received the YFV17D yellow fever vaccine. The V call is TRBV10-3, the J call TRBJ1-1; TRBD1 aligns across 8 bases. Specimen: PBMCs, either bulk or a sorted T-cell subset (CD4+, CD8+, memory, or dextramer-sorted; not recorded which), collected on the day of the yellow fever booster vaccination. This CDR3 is CAISGFKTGANTEAFF. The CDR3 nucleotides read TGTGCCATCAGTGGCTTTAAGACAGGGGCGAACACTGAAGCTTTCTTT.